The following is a T cell receptor beta chain sequence with its context. Original processing methods: By means of reference gene primer amplification, nucleated cell counts were estimated. Assay used: immunoSEQ multiplex PCR; TCRdb lists only in-frame clones, some missing. V and J calls and clone size are those listed in that table; D and trimming were worked out from the DNA. Here the sample spans 65,000 to 90,000 clones, 89% being singletons. The record originates from a study of blood T cell repertoires in COVID-19. Study at large: The United States, Italy and Spain provided the acute and convalescent COVID-19 samples. Nucleic acid was either cDNA or gDNA, and it came from T cells, B-cell-depleted T cells, or PBMCs.

Germline CDR1 is DFQATT and CDR2 is SNEGSKA (reference sequence). Germline trimming cut 3 bases from V and 7 bases from J; bases unmatched to any gene: 13. This CDR3 is built from 16 residues. The specimen was peripheral blood. This TCR came from a man aged 50-59 years with acute or convalescent COVID-19. This chain joins TRBV20-1 and TRBJ2-3; TRBD2 aligns across 10 bases. The CDR3 DNA is TGCAGTGCTAGTCAGCAAAGCGGGGGGGGCGGTTATACGCAGTATTTT. It yields the protein CSASQQSGGGGYTQYF.